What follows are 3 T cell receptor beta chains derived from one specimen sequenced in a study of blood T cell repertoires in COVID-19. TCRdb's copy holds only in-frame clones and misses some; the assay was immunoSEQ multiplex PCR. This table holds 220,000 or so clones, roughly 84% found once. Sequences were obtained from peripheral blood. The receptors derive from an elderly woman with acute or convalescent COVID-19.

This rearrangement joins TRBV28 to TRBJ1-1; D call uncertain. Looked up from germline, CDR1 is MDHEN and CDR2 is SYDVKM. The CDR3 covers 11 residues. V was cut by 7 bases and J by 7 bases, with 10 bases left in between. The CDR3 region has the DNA TGTGCCAGCATCTCCCGGGATGAAGCTTTCTTT. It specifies CASISRDEAFF.

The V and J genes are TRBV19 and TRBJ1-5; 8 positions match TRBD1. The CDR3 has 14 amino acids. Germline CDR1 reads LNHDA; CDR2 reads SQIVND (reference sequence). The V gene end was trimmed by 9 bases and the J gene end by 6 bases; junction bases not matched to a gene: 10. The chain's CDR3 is CASSGGRVGQPQHF. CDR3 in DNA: TGTGCCAGCTCAGGGGGCAGGGTAGGTCAGCCCCAGCATTTT.

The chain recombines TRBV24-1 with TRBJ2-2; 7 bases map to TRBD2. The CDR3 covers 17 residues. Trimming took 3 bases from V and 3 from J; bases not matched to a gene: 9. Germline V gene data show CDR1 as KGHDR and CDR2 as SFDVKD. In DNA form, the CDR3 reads TGTGCCACCAGTGATCCCTCGGGGGGACCGGACACCGGGGAGCTGTTTTTT. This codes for CATSDPSGGPDTGELFF.